Listed below are T cell receptor beta chains from one sample, sequenced in a study of blood T cell repertoires in COVID-19. Clones were sequenced by immunoSEQ multiplex PCR, and TCRdb holds only the in-frame ones, with some missing. Altogether a few hundred thousand clones are present, around 83% being singletons, with the ten largest covering approximately 1.5%. Material: peripheral blood. These TCRs come from a woman between 40 and 55 years old who had recovered from COVID-19. CDR3s include the opening cysteine and the closing phenylalanine or tryptophan.

v_gene	j_gene	CDR3aa
TRBV7-8	TRBJ2-7	CASKEKIWTAAYEQYF
TRBV7-2	TRBJ1-1	CASSLNSNTEAFF
TRBV11-3	TRBJ2-1	CASSPHRPQNEQFF
TRBV7-6	TRBJ2-2	CASSPLTGVAGELFF
TRBV9	TRBJ1-1	CASSAATGEAFF
TRBV18	TRBJ1-6	CASSPGTADNSPLHF
TRBV6-5	TRBJ2-5	CASSYSSGQETQYF
TRBV19	TRBJ1-2	CATEEGGRQKNYGYTF
TRBV7-2	TRBJ1-5	CASSPLWDRGDQPQHF
TRBV7-2	TRBJ2-1	CASSSPGSSGYNEQFF
TRBV4-2	TRBJ1-3	CASSQALSRGTPSGNTIYF
TRBV28	TRBJ1-2	CAIWGPDRVPLNYGYTF
TRBV12-3/TRBV12-4	TRBJ2-7	CASSLGHSGEQYF
TRBV5-1	TRBJ2-6	CASSPGGQGAAGANVLTF
TRBV9	TRBJ2-5	CASSVLEGGDGETQYF
TRBV9	TRBJ1-1	CASTRRDRLDTEAFF
TRBV11-2	TRBJ1-2	CASSAQGLDYGYTF
TRBV6-4	TRBJ1-5	CARITIRDRGNQPQHF
TRBV9	TRBJ2-7	CASSIGRGSYEQYF
TRBV15	TRBJ1-2	CATSRARQKPNYGYTF
TRBV7-6	TRBJ2-2	CASSVFSGSNTGELFF
TRBV15	TRBJ1-1	CATSDIETGSTEAFF
TRBV11-3	TRBJ2-7	CASSDPRDSTYEQYF
TRBV10-3	TRBJ2-3	CAISAWASGGRRSTDTQYF
TRBV2	TRBJ2-1	CAGQTSGGFNEQFF
TRBV7-7	TRBJ2-7	CASSLSPGGSYEQYF
TRBV2	TRBJ1-2	CASSVETGSYGYTF
TRBV14	TRBJ2-2	CASSQTGYGELFF
TRBV6-5	TRBJ2-7	CASSYASGYEQYF
TRBV5-1	TRBJ1-1	CASSQRDSSEPAFF
TRBV10-3	TRBJ1-2	CAIPMGTGTQNYGYTF
TRBV18	TRBJ2-7	CASSRGGYEQYF
TRBV2	TRBJ2-1	CASSALAGGKNEQFF
TRBV30	TRBJ1-6	CAWSAQGGYNSPLHF
TRBV28	TRBJ1-4	CASSRPRTGVGKLFF
TRBV10-3	TRBJ1-2	CAISLPGQGDNYGYTF
TRBV28	TRBJ1-2	CASSEWGRYYGYTF
TRBV4-3	TRBJ2-5	CASSQDHLVGTQYF
TRBV6-2/TRBV6-3	TRBJ2-3	CASSSGVTQYF
TRBV10-2	TRBJ2-1	CASRGAGPYNEQFF
TRBV7-2	TRBJ2-3	CASSIGLAGGADTQYF
TRBV7-2	TRBJ2-5	CASSFSKETQYF
TRBV4-1	TRBJ2-1	CASSPGGLPDYNEQFF
TRBV5-1	TRBJ1-5	CASSLTGGVGQPQHF
TRBV18	TRBJ2-7	CASSPRDSYEQYF
TRBV5-1	TRBJ2-7	CASSFGGLGGYSYEQYF
TRBV18	TRBJ2-5	CASSPQTGPGETQYF
TRBV7-2	TRBJ1-5	CASSFRVDQPQHF
TRBV7-8	TRBJ2-3	CASRRTGQDTQYF
TRBV6-5	TRBJ2-7	CASSYDSGQSSYEQYF
TRBV11-2	TRBJ1-2	CASSSGGTASNYGYTF
TRBV4-3	TRBJ2-7	CASSQGLAGAVSYEQYF
TRBV19	TRBJ2-3	CASSINGGTDTQYF
TRBV7-2	TRBJ2-2	CASSSSTGTGFTGELFF
TRBV29-1	TRBJ1-5	CSVGDRGGQPQHF
TRBV18	TRBJ1-6	CASSPLGQINSPLHF
TRBV7-9	TRBJ1-2	CASRQTDNYGYTF
TRBV19	TRBJ2-2	CASRGLAFGELFF